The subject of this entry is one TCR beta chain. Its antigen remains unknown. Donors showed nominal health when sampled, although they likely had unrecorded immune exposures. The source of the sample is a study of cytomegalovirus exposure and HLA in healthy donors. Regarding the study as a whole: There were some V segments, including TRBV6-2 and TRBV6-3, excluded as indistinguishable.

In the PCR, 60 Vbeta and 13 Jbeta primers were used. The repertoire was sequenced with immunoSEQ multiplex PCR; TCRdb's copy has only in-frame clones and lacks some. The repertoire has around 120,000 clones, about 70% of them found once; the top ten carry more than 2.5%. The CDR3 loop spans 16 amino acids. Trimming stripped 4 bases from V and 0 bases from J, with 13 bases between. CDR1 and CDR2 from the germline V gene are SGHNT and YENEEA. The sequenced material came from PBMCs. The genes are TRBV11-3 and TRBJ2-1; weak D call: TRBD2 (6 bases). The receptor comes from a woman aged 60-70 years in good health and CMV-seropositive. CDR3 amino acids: CASSSQRVSSYNEQFF. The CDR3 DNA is TGTGCCAGCAGCTCCCAGCGGGTAAGCTCCTACAATGAGCAGTTCTTC.